Listed below are T cell receptor beta chains from one sample, sequenced in a study of naive CD8 T cells in extremely preterm neonates. Sequencing used immunoSEQ multiplex PCR; TCRdb keeps in-frame clones, though not all of them. This table holds several thousand clones, around 98% found once. Sequencing was done on a sample of naive CD8+ T cells from blood. These receptors all come from a human donor in good health. CDR3s include the opening cysteine and the closing phenylalanine or tryptophan. A D gene is named only where the DNA matches it firmly. Clone size is shown for a subset of rows, as once, few, many or a class of expanded clone.

j_gene: TRBJ1-5; v_gene: TRBV27; d_gene: TRBD1; abundance: NA; CDR3nt: TGTGCCAGCAGTCCACTACAGGGGAATCAGCCCCAGCATTTT; CDR3aa: CASSPLQGNQPQHF
j_gene: TRBJ1-5; v_gene: TRBV28; d_gene: NA; abundance: NA; CDR3nt: TGTGCCAGCAGTTCTGACAGTTCTAATAGCAATCAGCCCCAGCATTTT; CDR3aa: CASSSDSSNSNQPQHF
j_gene: TRBJ2-7; v_gene: TRBV27; d_gene: TRBD1; abundance: NA; CDR3nt: TGTGCCAGCAGCTACAGGGGAGCCTACGAGCAGTACTTC; CDR3aa: CASSYRGAYEQYF
j_gene: TRBJ2-7; v_gene: TRBV11-2; d_gene: TRBD2; abundance: few; CDR3nt: TGTGCCAGCAGCTTAGGGACTAGCGGTACCTACGAGCAGTACTTC; CDR3aa: CASSLGTSGTYEQYF
j_gene: TRBJ1-3; v_gene: TRBV27; d_gene: NA; abundance: NA; CDR3nt: TGTGCCAGCAGTTTATCGGGAGGCTCTGGAAACACCATATATTTT; CDR3aa: CASSLSGGSGNTIYF
j_gene: TRBJ2-7; v_gene: TRBV9; d_gene: TRBD1; abundance: NA; CDR3nt: TGTGCCAGCAGCGAAGGACAGGGGGCTTTCGAGCAGTACTTC; CDR3aa: CASSEGQGAFEQYF
j_gene: TRBJ1-1; v_gene: TRBV4-1; d_gene: TRBD1; abundance: NA; CDR3nt: TGCGCCAGCAGCCATGGGACAGCGTCTGAAGCTTTCTTT; CDR3aa: CASSHGTASEAFF
j_gene: TRBJ1-1; v_gene: TRBV29-1; d_gene: NA; abundance: NA; CDR3nt: TGCAGCGCTTCAACCGGGACTGAAGCTTTCTTT; CDR3aa: CSASTGTEAFF
j_gene: TRBJ2-7; v_gene: TRBV7-2; d_gene: NA; abundance: NA; CDR3nt: TGTGCCAGCAGCCCGCCCAGCTACGAGCAGTACTTC; CDR3aa: CASSPPSYEQYF
j_gene: TRBJ1-6; v_gene: TRBV7-9; d_gene: NA; abundance: NA; CDR3nt: TGTGCCAGCAGCTTATCCCCGCCGGAGGGGAATTCACCCCTCCACTTT; CDR3aa: CASSLSPPEGNSPLHF
j_gene: TRBJ1-2; v_gene: TRBV27; d_gene: TRBD1; abundance: NA; CDR3nt: TGTGCCAGCAGTTTGCGTTGGGGGCGAGTTACAGGGGATGGCTACACCTTC; CDR3aa: CASSLRWGRVTGDGYTF
j_gene: TRBJ1-2; v_gene: TRBV14; d_gene: NA; abundance: NA; CDR3nt: TGTGCCAGCAGCATGAACGAAGGTGCGGTTGGCTATGGCTACACCTTC; CDR3aa: CASSMNEGAVGYGYTF
j_gene: TRBJ2-1; v_gene: TRBV9; d_gene: TRBD2; abundance: NA; CDR3nt: TGTGCCAGCAGCGTAGTAAGCGGGAGTTCCGGGGATGAGCAGTTCTTC; CDR3aa: CASSVVSGSSGDEQFF
j_gene: TRBJ2-7; v_gene: TRBV19; d_gene: TRBD2; abundance: NA; CDR3nt: TGTGCCAGTAGTATGGCGGGAGGGAGTGAGCAGTACTTC; CDR3aa: CASSMAGGSEQYF
j_gene: TRBJ2-7; v_gene: TRBV5-6; d_gene: TRBD1; abundance: once; CDR3nt: TGTGCCAGCAGCTTAACAGGGGAGTACGAGCAGTACTTC; CDR3aa: CASSLTGEYEQYF
j_gene: TRBJ2-1; v_gene: TRBV9; d_gene: TRBD2; abundance: NA; CDR3nt: TGTGCCAGCAGCCTTAGCGGGAGGAAGGAAAATGAGCAGTTCTTC; CDR3aa: CASSLSGRKENEQFF
j_gene: TRBJ2-7; v_gene: TRBV6-1; d_gene: TRBD1; abundance: NA; CDR3nt: TGTGCCAGTTGGGACAGCTCCTACGAGCAGTACTTC; CDR3aa: CASWDSSYEQYF
j_gene: TRBJ2-7; v_gene: TRBV6-1; d_gene: TRBD2; abundance: once; CDR3nt: TGTGCCAGCAGTGAGCCCAGCGGGAGCTACGAGTACGAGCAGTACTTC; CDR3aa: CASSEPSGSYEYEQYF
j_gene: TRBJ2-3; v_gene: TRBV10-1; d_gene: NA; abundance: NA; CDR3nt: TGCGCCAGCCAGCGGACCAGCACAGATACGCAGTATTTT; CDR3aa: CASQRTSTDTQYF
j_gene: TRBJ1-6; v_gene: TRBV30; d_gene: NA; abundance: NA; CDR3nt: TGTGCCTGGAGTGTACGAGGACAGTATAATTCACCCCTCCACTTT; CDR3aa: CAWSVRGQYNSPLHF
j_gene: TRBJ1-1; v_gene: TRBV19; d_gene: TRBD1; abundance: NA; CDR3nt: TGTGCCAGCTCAGGGGGTGAGGACACTGAAGCTTTCTTT; CDR3aa: CASSGGEDTEAFF
j_gene: TRBJ2-7; v_gene: TRBV27; d_gene: TRBD1; abundance: NA; CDR3nt: TGTGCCAGCAGTTTCGACAGACAGGGAAGGTACGAGCAGTACTTC; CDR3aa: CASSFDRQGRYEQYF
j_gene: TRBJ1-4; v_gene: TRBV5-8; d_gene: NA; abundance: NA; CDR3nt: TGTGCCAGCAGCTCGTTAACAAATGAAAAACTGTTTTTT; CDR3aa: CASSSLTNEKLFF
j_gene: TRBJ1-5; v_gene: TRBV27; d_gene: TRBD1; abundance: few; CDR3nt: TGTGCCAGCAGTTTAACAACAGGGGGCTGGCAGCCCCAGCATTTT; CDR3aa: CASSLTTGGWQPQHF
j_gene: TRBJ1-2; v_gene: TRBV6-5; d_gene: NA; abundance: NA; CDR3nt: TGTGCCAGCAGTGACGCAGGGTGGTACTATGGCTACACCTTC; CDR3aa: CASSDAGWYYGYTF
j_gene: TRBJ2-1; v_gene: TRBV11-2; d_gene: TRBD2; abundance: NA; CDR3nt: TGTGCCAGCAGCTTATCTGGCGGGAGCTCCTACAATGAGCAGTTCTTC; CDR3aa: CASSLSGGSSYNEQFF
j_gene: TRBJ1-2; v_gene: TRBV15; d_gene: TRBD1; abundance: NA; CDR3nt: TGTGCCACCAGCGGATGGACAGGGAGTGCTAACTATGGCTACACCTTC; CDR3aa: CATSGWTGSANYGYTF
j_gene: TRBJ1-1; v_gene: TRBV9; d_gene: NA; abundance: once; CDR3nt: TGTGCCAGCAGTCCTAAGGGAGGGGAGACTGAAGCTTTCTTT; CDR3aa: CASSPKGGETEAFF
j_gene: TRBJ2-4; v_gene: TRBV6-5; d_gene: NA; abundance: once; CDR3nt: TGTGCCAGCAGTTACTCCCCAGGGGGACTCAACATTCAGTACTTC; CDR3aa: CASSYSPGGLNIQYF
j_gene: TRBJ2-7; v_gene: TRBV2; d_gene: TRBD2; abundance: NA; CDR3nt: TGTGCCAGCAGGGGGGGGCTAGCGGGAGCACGCTACGAGCAGTACTTC; CDR3aa: CASRGGLAGARYEQYF
j_gene: TRBJ1-2; v_gene: TRBV27; d_gene: NA; abundance: NA; CDR3nt: TGTGCCAGCAGTGAGCGGCCGGACCATCCCCAGGGCTACACCTTC; CDR3aa: CASSERPDHPQGYTF
j_gene: TRBJ1-1; v_gene: TRBV6-1; d_gene: NA; abundance: NA; CDR3nt: TGTGCCAGCTATCTCCCAGGGTCGTTAACTGAAGCTTTCTTT; CDR3aa: CASYLPGSLTEAFF
j_gene: TRBJ2-7; v_gene: TRBV9; d_gene: TRBD2; abundance: NA; CDR3nt: TGTGCCAGCAGCGTAGGGGGGACTAGCGGGAGTTACGAGCAGTACTTC; CDR3aa: CASSVGGTSGSYEQYF
j_gene: TRBJ2-1; v_gene: TRBV21-1; d_gene: NA; abundance: NA; CDR3nt: TGTGCCAGCAGCAACCATCTCCTAGCGGGCGGTTACAATGAGCAGTTCTTC; CDR3aa: CASSNHLLAGGYNEQFF
j_gene: TRBJ2-7; v_gene: TRBV9; d_gene: NA; abundance: NA; CDR3nt: TGTGCCAGCAGCGTAGGAGGAAACACCTACGAGCAGTACTTC; CDR3aa: CASSVGGNTYEQYF
j_gene: TRBJ2-3; v_gene: TRBV5-4; d_gene: TRBD2; abundance: NA; CDR3nt: TGTGCCAGCAGCTCCCACATACTAGCGGGAGTTACCACAGATACGCAGTATTTT; CDR3aa: CASSSHILAGVTTDTQYF
j_gene: TRBJ2-7; v_gene: TRBV18; d_gene: TRBD1; abundance: NA; CDR3nt: TGTGCCAGCTCACCACCCTCATGGGACAGGGGTATTTACGAGCAGTACTTC; CDR3aa: CASSPPSWDRGIYEQYF
j_gene: TRBJ1-5; v_gene: TRBV30; d_gene: TRBD1; abundance: NA; CDR3nt: TGTGCCTGCATGACAGGGGCGACTCAGCCCCAGCATTTT; CDR3aa: CACMTGATQPQHF
j_gene: TRBJ1-5; v_gene: TRBV19; d_gene: NA; abundance: NA; CDR3nt: TGTGCCACTACAGGGTCGATCAATCAGCCCCAGCATTTT; CDR3aa: CATTGSINQPQHF
j_gene: TRBJ2-1; v_gene: TRBV7-9; d_gene: TRBD2; abundance: NA; CDR3nt: TGTGCCAGCAGCTTCATTAGCGGGGCCTACAATGAGCAGTTCTTC; CDR3aa: CASSFISGAYNEQFF
j_gene: TRBJ2-1; v_gene: TRBV30; d_gene: NA; abundance: NA; CDR3nt: TGTGCCTGGAGTGTACTGGGTGTTGGGTTCAGGGAAGAGCAGTTCTTC; CDR3aa: CAWSVLGVGFREEQFF
j_gene: TRBJ1-1; v_gene: TRBV11-2; d_gene: NA; abundance: NA; CDR3nt: TGTGCCATTCGACCCAGCGGGCGCACTGAAGCTTTCTTT; CDR3aa: CAIRPSGRTEAFF